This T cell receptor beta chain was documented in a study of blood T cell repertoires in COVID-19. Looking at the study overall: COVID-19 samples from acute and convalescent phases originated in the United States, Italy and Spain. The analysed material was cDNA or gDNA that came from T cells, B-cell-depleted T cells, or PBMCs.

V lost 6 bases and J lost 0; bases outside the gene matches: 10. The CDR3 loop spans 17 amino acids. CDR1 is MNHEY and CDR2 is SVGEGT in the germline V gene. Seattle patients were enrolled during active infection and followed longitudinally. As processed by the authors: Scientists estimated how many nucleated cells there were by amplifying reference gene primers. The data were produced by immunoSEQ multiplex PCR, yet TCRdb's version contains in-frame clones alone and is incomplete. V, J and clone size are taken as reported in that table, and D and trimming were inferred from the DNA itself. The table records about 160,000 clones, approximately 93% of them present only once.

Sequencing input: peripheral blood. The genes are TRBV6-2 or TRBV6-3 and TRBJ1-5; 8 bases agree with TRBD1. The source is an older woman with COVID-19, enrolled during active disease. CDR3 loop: CASSHRQGTDSNQPQHF. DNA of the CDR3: TGTGCCAGCAGCCACCGACAGGGGACGGATAGCAATCAGCCCCAGCATTTT.